One and the same sample provided the 19 T cell receptor beta chains below, sequenced in a study of T cell changes during pregnancy in multiple sclerosis. TCRdb keeps only in-frame clones here, not all; method: immunoSEQ multiplex PCR. Counted here are some 70,000 clones, around 92% occurring once; the ten biggest clones make up 2.5% to 3.5%. Source: CD8+ T cells from peripheral blood mononuclear cells, taken in the third trimester of pregnancy. These receptors came from a female donor in good health, enrolled as a control in a pregnancy study.

This chain joins TRBV9 and TRBJ2-5, with D perhaps TRBD2 (5 bases). This CDR3 is built from 13 residues. In germline, CDR1 is SGDLS, CDR2 YYNGEE. Trimming shortened V by 6 bases and J by 5 bases, and 14 bases separated the two germline ends. The CDR3 nucleotides are TGTGCCAGCAATTCGAGGGAGCAGGAGACCCAGTACTTC. Translating it yields CASNSREQETQYF.

The chain carries TRBV6-5 and TRBJ2-1; 7 bases match TRBD1. V lost 5 bases to trimming and J lost 3 bases; unmatched junction nucleotides: 7. Germline V gene lookup returns CDR1 MNHEY and CDR2 SVGAGI. This CDR3 is 15 amino acids long. The CDR3 DNA follows: TGTGCCAGCAGTCTACAGGGGCCAATCTACAATGAGCAGTTCTTC. It encodes CASSLQGPIYNEQFF.

The J gene is TRBJ2-1, the V gene TRBV10-3; no reliable D call. Trimming pared 8 bases from V and 0 bases from J, leaving 11 bases between. Per the germline V gene, CDR1 is ENHRY and CDR2 is SYGVKD. There are 14 residues in the CDR3. This CDR3 reads CAIRERSSYNEQFF. In nucleotides, the CDR3 is TGTGCCATCCGCGAGCGCAGCTCCTACAATGAGCAGTTCTTC.

This clone was counted a single time. The gene calls are TRBV11-2 and TRBJ1-1; 11 nucleotides align to TRBD1. The germline CDR1 and CDR2 sequences are SGHAT and FQNNGV. The V segment lost 5 bases and the J segment 4 bases; nucleotides outside the gene matches: 6. The CDR3 consists of 15 residues. The CDR3 here is CASSNLGTGGTEAFF. Written as DNA, the CDR3 is TGTGCCAGCAGCAACCTCGGGACAGGGGGCACTGAAGCTTTCTTT.

The rearrangement joins TRBV9 to TRBJ2-3; D is possibly TRBD2 (6 bases). The germline V gene encodes CDR1 SGDLS and CDR2 YYNGEE. Trimming stripped 0 bases from V and 2 bases from J, with 16 bases between. This CDR3 region has 17 residues. The CDR3 coding sequence is TGTGCCAGCAGCGTAGGTCCATACGGGGGTGTCACAGATACGCAGTATTTT. Its protein product is CASSVGPYGGVTDTQYF.

The V call is TRBV2, the J call TRBJ1-4; possible D gene TRBD1, 6 bases. The CDR3 has 16 residues. The germline gives CDR1 SNHLY, CDR2 FYNNEI. V was pared by 7 bases and J by 8 bases, with 23 bases between. DNA of the CDR3: TGTGCCAGCACGGCCGATTACCGGGACATTGGGGAAAAACTGTTTTTT. This gives the protein CASTADYRDIGEKLFF.

This sequence joins TRBV27 and TRBJ2-7; possibly TRBD2 for D (5 bases). Trimming stripped 10 bases from V and 2 bases from J, with 12 bases between. Per germline, CDR1 MNHEY and CDR2 SMNVEV (reference sequence). This CDR3 is 12 amino acids long. The CDR3 DNA reads TGTGCCACCCTGGACGGGACCTACGAGCAGTACTTC. Its protein is CATLDGTYEQYF.

The chain joins TRBV7-2 to TRBJ2-2; 8 positions agree with TRBD2. Per the germline V gene, CDR1 is SGHTA and CDR2 is FQGNSA. Trimming took 1 base from V and 10 from J; bases not matched to a gene: 11. CDR3 size: 16 residues. For the CDR3, the DNA is TGTGCCAGCAGCTTAGGGGCGGGGGGACCCCTGGAGGAGCTGTTTTTT. It codes for CASSLGAGGPLEELFF. The variable domain in full, completed from reference TRBV7-2 and TRBJ2-2, reads GAGVSQSPSNKVTEKGKDVELRCDPISGHTALYWYRQSLGQGLEFLIYFQGNSAPDKSGLPSDRFSAERTGGSVSTLTIQRTQQEDSAVYLCASSLGAGGPLEELFFGEGSRLTVL.

The CDR3 sequence is CASRKLTGGSEKLFF. CDR3 nucleotides: TGTGCCAGCAGGAAACTGACAGGGGGATCGGAAAAACTGTTTTTT. The V call is TRBV2, the J call TRBJ1-4; 9 bases map to TRBD1. Looked up from germline, CDR1 is SNHLY and CDR2 is FYNNEI. The CDR3 has 15 residues. J was trimmed by 8 bases and V by 6 bases; bases with no gene match: 10.

The chain links TRBV11-1 to TRBJ1-5; tentative D call: TRBD1 (6 bases). The V gene lost 1 base and the J gene lost 7 bases, with 14 bases spanning the gap. The germline CDR1 and CDR2 sequences are SGHAT and FQDESV (reference sequence). The CDR3 extends over 15 amino acids. CDR3 sequence: CASSLGAGVGQPQHF. In DNA, the CDR3 is TGTGCCAGCAGCTTAGGGGCAGGGGTCGGGCAGCCCCAGCATTTT.

The chain joins TRBV4-3 to TRBJ2-2, with D possibly matching TRBD2 (6 bases). V lost 1 base and J lost 6, with 18 bases in between. The length of the CDR3 is 17 residues. The germline CDR1 and CDR2 sequences are LGHNA and YSLEER. The CDR3 region has the DNA TGCGCCAGCAGCCAAGGGGCGGCGACTAGTATAGCCGGGGAGCTGTTTTTT. This codes for CASSQGAATSIAGELFF.

This sequence joins TRBV6-5 and TRBJ2-3; 10 positions agree with TRBD2. CDR3 length: 15 amino acids. V gave up 6 bases and J gave up 3 bases; unmatched junction bases: 6. Germline values: CDR1 MNHEY, CDR2 SVGAGI. The CDR3 nucleotides are TGTGCCAGCAGCCATCTAGCGGGGGCGACAGATACGCAGTATTTT. Translation gives CASSHLAGATDTQYF.

J is TRBJ2-6 and V is TRBV9, with D perhaps matching TRBD1 (5 bases). The CDR3 consists of 17 residues. From germline, CDR1 is SGDLS and CDR2 YYNGEE. V gave up 4 bases and J gave up 0 bases, with 14 bases separating them. The CDR3 protein is CASSPQGPSSGANVLTF. CDR3 DNA sequence: TGTGCCAGCAGCCCTCAGGGTCCCAGCTCTGGGGCCAACGTCCTGACTTTC.

CDR3 sequence: CASSLGVVGTRGYTF. The CDR3 coding sequence is TGTGCCAGCAGCTTAGGAGTAGTTGGGACCCGGGGGTACACCTTC. The chain has TRBV11-2 and TRBJ1-2; possibly TRBD1 for D (5 bases). The germline V gene has CDR1 SGHAT and CDR2 FQNNGV. Trimming took 1 base from V and 11 from J, leaving 20 bases between them. This CDR3 has 15 amino acids.

This sequence joins TRBV5-5 and TRBJ2-1; 8 bases line up with TRBD1. The CDR3 has 15 amino acids. V lost 3 bases to trimming and J lost 4 bases; unmatched junction nucleotides: 6. Germline assignment: CDR1 SGHKS and CDR2 YYEKEE (reference sequence). CDR3 DNA: TGTGCCAGCAGCTCCCCGCAGGGGGCTTACAATGAGCAGTTCTTC. The encoded protein is CASSSPQGAYNEQFF.

V is TRBV13 and J is TRBJ2-3; D unclear. V lost 4 bases and J 3 bases, leaving 11 bases between the germline ends. Germline CDR1 PRHDT, CDR2 FYEKMQ (reference sequence). This CDR3 contains 14 residues. Written as DNA, the CDR3 is TGTGCCAGCAGCTCCCCCCAGATGACAGATACGCAGTATTTT. It codes for CASSSPQMTDTQYF.

As DNA, the CDR3 is TGTGCCAGCAGCTTATACACAGATACGCAGTATTTT. Amino acids: CASSLYTDTQYF. The chain uses TRBV5-5 and TRBJ2-3; no clear D. The germline V gene has CDR1 SGHKS and CDR2 YYEKEE (reference sequence). This CDR3 is built from 12 residues. V lost 2 bases, J lost 2 bases, and 3 bases lay in between.

V gene TRBV7-8 combines with J gene TRBJ1-4; 10 nucleotides match TRBD1. The CDR3 length is 15 residues. The ends lost 8 bases at V and 6 bases at J; junction bases unmatched: 9. Germline CDR1 reads SGHVS; CDR2 reads FQNEAQ. Here the CDR3 DNA reads TGTGCCAGCCGTCATGACAGGGGGCCGTATGAAAAACTGTTTTTT. The encoded protein is CASRHDRGPYEKLFF.

A few counts support this clone. The chain uses TRBV5-6 and TRBJ2-7, with D possibly matching TRBD1 (5 bases). CDR3 length: 14 residues. The germline V gene encodes CDR1 SGHDT and CDR2 YYEEEE. Trimming shortened V by 7 bases and J by 1 base, and 15 bases separated the two germline ends. The CDR3 DNA is TGTGCCAGCGGCGTCGGCAGGGTGTCCTACGAGCAGTACTTC. Amino acids: CASGVGRVSYEQYF.